The rows below give T cell receptor beta chains drawn from one sample of a study of metastatic and nonmetastatic thyroid tumors. TCRdb reprocessed the PCR reads using MiXCR. The repertoire holds 25,000 to 35,000 clones, with about a sixth as singletons. What was sequenced was blood. These receptors all stem from a female donor with papillary thyroid cancer or a benign thyroid nodule (not recorded which). Some clones in this sample may be carry-over from other donors' samples. The CDR3 runs from the conserved cysteine through the conserved F or W. The order of the fields is J gene, CDR3 length, V gene, clone size, D gene, CDR3 protein, CDR3 DNA. A D gene is named only where the DNA matches it firmly. Clone size is stated in some rows and not others, as once, few, many or a class when expanded.

j_gene: TRBJ1-1; len: 17; v_gene: TRBV10-2; abundance: many; d_gene: -; CDR3aa: CASSESGLGRGSTEAFF; CDR3nt: TGCGCCAGCAGTGAGTCGGGCCTCGGGAGAGGAAGCACTGAAGCTTTCTTT
j_gene: TRBJ1-4; len: 15; v_gene: TRBV28; abundance: many; d_gene: -; CDR3aa: CASSTPGATNEKLFF; CDR3nt: TGTGCCAGCAGTACCCCGGGGGCAACTAATGAAAAACTGTTTTTT
j_gene: TRBJ2-5; len: 16; v_gene: TRBV5-4; abundance: few; d_gene: TRBD2; CDR3aa: CASSSGASGKGETQYF; CDR3nt: TGTGCCAGCAGCTCCGGGGCCAGCGGGAAGGGGGAGACCCAGTACTTC
j_gene: TRBJ2-7; len: 14; v_gene: TRBV6-5; abundance: few; d_gene: -; CDR3aa: CASSTVWDAYEQYF; CDR3nt: TGTGCCAGTAGTACTGTGTGGGACGCCTACGAGCAGTACTTC
j_gene: TRBJ1-4; len: 12; v_gene: TRBV20-1; abundance: many; d_gene: -; CDR3aa: CSATLTNEKLFF; CDR3nt: TGCAGTGCTACGCTCACTAATGAAAAACTGTTTTTT
j_gene: TRBJ1-4; len: 18; v_gene: TRBV5-4; abundance: -; d_gene: TRBD1; CDR3aa: CASSLRVMGQGGGEKLFF; CDR3nt: TGTGCCAGCAGCCTCCGGGTAATGGGACAGGGAGGTGGTGAAAAACTGTTTTTT
j_gene: TRBJ1-2; len: 14; v_gene: TRBV24-1; abundance: many; d_gene: -; CDR3aa: CATSDGGRDYGYTF; CDR3nt: TGTGCCACCAGTGACGGGGGACGGGACTATGGCTACACCTTC
j_gene: TRBJ2-3; len: 14; v_gene: TRBV20-1; abundance: -; d_gene: -; CDR3aa: CSARASGSTDTQYF; CDR3nt: TGCAGTGCTAGGGCCAGCGGGAGCACAGATACGCAGTATTTT
j_gene: TRBJ1-2; len: 12; v_gene: TRBV19; abundance: many; d_gene: -; CDR3aa: CASSANKNGYTF; CDR3nt: TGTGCCAGTAGTGCAAACAAGAATGGCTACACCTTC
j_gene: TRBJ1-5; len: 15; v_gene: TRBV6-5; abundance: -; d_gene: -; CDR3aa: CASISQGLINQPQHF; CDR3nt: TGTGCCAGCATTTCTCAGGGGTTGATCAATCAGCCCCAGCATTTT
j_gene: TRBJ2-1; len: 16; v_gene: TRBV28; abundance: few; d_gene: TRBD2; CDR3aa: CASSSWSGGPGNEQSF; CDR3nt: TGTGCCAGCAGTAGTTGGTCGGGAGGGCCGGGTAATGAGCAGTCCTTC
j_gene: TRBJ1-1; len: 13; v_gene: TRBV7-2; abundance: -; d_gene: TRBD1; CDR3aa: CASSFGTGQEAFF; CDR3nt: TGTGCCAGCAGCTTTGGAACGGGACAGGAAGCTTTCTTT
j_gene: TRBJ2-2; len: 17; v_gene: TRBV27; abundance: -; d_gene: -; CDR3aa: CASSYTHYVTNTGELFF; CDR3nt: TGTGCCAGCAGTTACACACATTACGTCACGAACACCGGGGAGCTGTTTTTT
j_gene: TRBJ2-7; len: 17; v_gene: TRBV20-1; abundance: -; d_gene: TRBD2; CDR3aa: CSARGGLAGVPSGEQYF; CDR3nt: TGCAGTGCCCGGGGAGGACTAGCGGGAGTGCCATCTGGCGAGCAGTACTTC
j_gene: TRBJ2-3; len: 13; v_gene: TRBV29-1; abundance: many; d_gene: -; CDR3aa: CSVDRQGTDTQYF; CDR3nt: TGCAGCGTTGATAGGCAGGGCACAGATACGCAGTATTTT
j_gene: TRBJ2-1; len: 17; v_gene: TRBV12-3/TRBV12-4; abundance: many; d_gene: TRBD2; CDR3aa: CASSPPGLAGNYNEQFF; CDR3nt: TGTGCCAGCAGTCCTCCGGGACTAGCGGGGAACTACAATGAGCAGTTCTTC
j_gene: TRBJ2-1; len: 15; v_gene: TRBV5-1; abundance: many; d_gene: TRBD1; CDR3aa: CASSLVGGDYNEQFF; CDR3nt: TGCGCCAGCAGCTTGGTAGGGGGCGACTACAATGAGCAGTTCTTC
j_gene: TRBJ2-1; len: 15; v_gene: TRBV11-2; abundance: -; d_gene: TRBD2; CDR3aa: CASSLEWLADGEQFF; CDR3nt: TGTGCCAGCAGCTTAGAATGGCTAGCGGATGGTGAGCAGTTCTTC
j_gene: TRBJ2-1; len: 16; v_gene: TRBV4-1; abundance: many; d_gene: -; CDR3aa: CASSQVPEILGNEQFF; CDR3nt: TGCGCCAGCAGCCAAGTTCCAGAGATCCTAGGCAATGAGCAGTTCTTC
j_gene: TRBJ2-2; len: 11; v_gene: TRBV10-3; abundance: many; d_gene: -; CDR3aa: CAISDSGELFF; CDR3nt: TGTGCCATCAGTGACTCCGGGGAGCTGTTTTTT
j_gene: TRBJ2-1; len: 15; v_gene: TRBV6-4; abundance: few; d_gene: TRBD2; CDR3aa: CASSETSGRHNEQFF; CDR3nt: TGTGCCAGCAGTGAGACTAGCGGGAGACACAATGAGCAGTTCTTC
j_gene: TRBJ2-7; len: 14; v_gene: TRBV11-2; abundance: many; d_gene: TRBD1; CDR3aa: CASRPLGQGYEQYF; CDR3nt: TGTGCCAGCAGACCCCTCGGACAGGGCTACGAGCAGTACTTC
j_gene: TRBJ1-1; len: 17; v_gene: TRBV7-3; abundance: -; d_gene: TRBD1; CDR3aa: CASSMQGASSANTEAFF; CDR3nt: TGTGCCAGCAGCATGCAGGGGGCTTCATCGGCGAACACTGAAGCTTTCTTT
j_gene: TRBJ2-7; len: 15; v_gene: TRBV7-6; abundance: many; d_gene: -; CDR3aa: CASSLANQPHYEQYF; CDR3nt: TGTGCCAGCAGCTTAGCGAACCAACCCCACTACGAGCAGTACTTC
j_gene: TRBJ1-2; len: 15; v_gene: TRBV3-1; abundance: many; d_gene: TRBD1; CDR3aa: CASSQDTGGRNGYTF; CDR3nt: TGTGCCAGCAGCCAAGACACAGGGGGTCGGAATGGCTACACCTTC
j_gene: TRBJ1-1; len: 14; v_gene: TRBV24-1; abundance: -; d_gene: -; CDR3aa: CATSVAWVNTEAFF; CDR3nt: TGTGCCACCAGTGTGGCGTGGGTTAACACTGAAGCTTTCTTT
j_gene: TRBJ2-1; len: 17; v_gene: TRBV5-1; abundance: -; d_gene: -; CDR3aa: CASSSDPASGRAGEQFF; CDR3nt: TGCGCCAGCAGCTCGGACCCCGCGAGCGGGCGGGCCGGTGAGCAGTTCTTC
j_gene: TRBJ2-3; len: 17; v_gene: TRBV24-1; abundance: -; d_gene: -; CDR3aa: CATSDTSHRWLKDTQYF; CDR3nt: TGTGCCACCAGTGATACATCCCACAGGTGGCTAAAAGATACGCAGTACTTT
j_gene: TRBJ1-2; len: 16; v_gene: TRBV28; abundance: few; d_gene: TRBD1; CDR3aa: CASSFLRTGGNYGYTF; CDR3nt: TGTGCCAGCAGTTTCCTCCGGACAGGGGGGAACTATGGCTACACCTTC
j_gene: TRBJ2-2; len: 15; v_gene: TRBV7-3; abundance: few; d_gene: -; CDR3aa: CASSSRGPNTGELFF; CDR3nt: TGTGCCAGCAGCTCTCGGGGCCCGAACACCGGGGAGCTGTTTTTT
j_gene: TRBJ2-5; len: 13; v_gene: TRBV7-2; abundance: many; d_gene: -; CDR3aa: CASSSRPQETQYF; CDR3nt: TGTGCCAGCAGCTCCCGTCCCCAAGAGACCCAGTACTTC
j_gene: TRBJ1-1; len: 12; v_gene: TRBV7-2; abundance: few; d_gene: -; CDR3aa: CASSLAGGEASF; CDR3nt: TGTGCCAGCAGCTTAGCGGGGGGTGAAGCTTCCTTT
j_gene: TRBJ1-4; len: 11; v_gene: TRBV6-2/TRBV6-3; abundance: many; d_gene: -; CDR3aa: CASGRYEKLFF; CDR3nt: TGTGCCAGCGGTCGATACGAAAAACTGTTTTTT
j_gene: TRBJ2-2; len: 15; v_gene: TRBV24-1; abundance: many; d_gene: -; CDR3aa: CATSDPNRYSGELFF; CDR3nt: TGTGCCACCAGTGACCCCAACAGGTATTCCGGGGAGCTGTTTTTT
j_gene: TRBJ1-4; len: 12; v_gene: TRBV3-1; abundance: many; d_gene: -; CDR3aa: CASSQDLGKLFF; CDR3nt: TGTGCCAGCAGCCAAGATTTAGGAAAACTGTTTTTT
j_gene: TRBJ1-1; len: 12; v_gene: TRBV2; abundance: many; d_gene: -; CDR3aa: CASGRGFPEAFF; CDR3nt: TGTGCCAGCGGACGGGGGTTCCCAGAAGCTTTCTTT